The TCR beta chain described here comes from a study of shared clonotypes between healthy human individuals. The CDR3 consists of 13 residues. V dropped 6 bases and J dropped 4 bases, with 9 bases sitting between them. Germline V gene data show CDR1 as MNHNS and CDR2 as SASEGT. Naive CD8 cells were CD45RO-negative, positively selected for CCR7, excluding terminally differentiated effector memory CD45RA+ cells. The authors split each subset's genomic DNA evenly across several immunoSEQ plates. Sorted-subset replicate PCRs used around 200 ng of genomic DNA. This amount corresponded to approximately 30,000 T cell genomes. Data came from immunoSEQ multiplex PCR; TCRdb stores just in-frame clones and leaves some out. The sample carries about 1,800,000 clones, about 94% recorded once.

Specimen: naive CD8+ T cells sorted from blood. V is TRBV6-1 and J is TRBJ2-2; D is undetermined. This TCR was sampled from a man younger than 35 in good health. The CDR3 loop reads CASRDPSTGELFF. The CDR3 DNA reads as TGTGCCAGCAGGGACCCGAGCACCGGGGAGCTGTTTTTT.